A selection of T cell receptor beta chains follows, all from one sample in a study of OX40 agonist ivuxolimab in advanced cancers. The table came from immunoSEQ multiplex PCR; TCRdb's copy has only in-frame clones and leaves some out. The sample includes about 69,000 clones, 85% of them seen just once. The source was CD4+ or CD8+ T cells sorted from blood, collected in a trial of the OX40 agonist ivuxolimab. These receptors were taken from an adult with an advanced solid tumor such as melanoma, head and neck, liver or kidney cancer. Each CDR3 is given with its conserved first and last residue. Each record gives: clone size, V gene, J gene, D gene, CDR3 protein, CDR3 DNA. The D gene is left open where the match is weak. Expanded clones get a size class; other rows say once, few or many, or leave the size out.

clone_size: once
v_call: TRBV5-1
j_call: TRBJ2-5
d_call: -
cdr3_aa: CASSSGRTMEETQYF
cdr3_nt: TGCGCCAGCAGCTCCGGCCGGACTATGGAAGAGACCCAGTACTTC

clone_size: -
v_call: TRBV5-6
j_call: TRBJ2-3
d_call: TRBD2
cdr3_aa: CASSLGTTSGTDTQYF
cdr3_nt: TGTGCCAGCAGCTTGGGGACAACTAGCGGCACAGATACGCAGTATTTT

clone_size: -
v_call: TRBV19
j_call: TRBJ1-5
d_call: -
cdr3_aa: CASSGFNRVNQPQHF
cdr3_nt: TGTGCCAGTAGTGGGTTCAACAGGGTGAATCAGCCCCAGCATTTT

clone_size: -
v_call: TRBV7-2
j_call: TRBJ1-5
d_call: -
cdr3_aa: CASSLEGGRDYQPQHF
cdr3_nt: TGTGCCAGCAGCTTAGAGGGGGGGAGGGACTATCAGCCCCAGCATTTT

clone_size: -
v_call: TRBV28
j_call: TRBJ2-3
d_call: TRBD2
cdr3_aa: CASSFLLARGGDTQYF
cdr3_nt: TGTGCCAGCAGTTTCTTACTAGCGAGAGGAGGAGATACGCAGTATTTT

clone_size: -
v_call: TRBV10-3
j_call: TRBJ1-5
d_call: -
cdr3_aa: CAISQASGAQPQHF
cdr3_nt: TGTGCCATCAGCCAAGCTTCAGGGGCCCAGCCCCAGCATTTT

clone_size: few
v_call: TRBV14
j_call: TRBJ1-3
d_call: TRBD1
cdr3_aa: CASSQGFRDSSGNTIYF
cdr3_nt: TGTGCCAGCAGCCAAGGGTTCCGGGACAGCTCTGGAAACACCATATATTTT

clone_size: -
v_call: TRBV2
j_call: TRBJ2-1
d_call: TRBD2
cdr3_aa: CASSSGSGYNEQFF
cdr3_nt: TGTGCCAGCAGTAGCGGGAGTGGGTACAATGAGCAGTTCTTC

clone_size: -
v_call: TRBV27
j_call: TRBJ2-6
d_call: -
cdr3_aa: CASSSLRRAGANVLTF
cdr3_nt: TGTGCCAGCAGTTCCCTCCGCAGGGCCGGGGCCAACGTCCTGACTTTC

clone_size: -
v_call: TRBV29-1
j_call: TRBJ1-2
d_call: TRBD1
cdr3_aa: CSVEVRDRGKANYGYTF
cdr3_nt: TGCAGCGTTGAAGTCCGGGACAGGGGTAAAGCTAACTATGGCTACACCTTC

clone_size: once
v_call: TRBV7-9
j_call: TRBJ2-7
d_call: TRBD1
cdr3_aa: CASSPLWTGVAEEQYF
cdr3_nt: TGTGCCAGCAGCCCCCTATGGACAGGGGTGGCCGAAGAGCAGTACTTC

clone_size: -
v_call: TRBV28
j_call: TRBJ2-1
d_call: TRBD1
cdr3_aa: CASSLAGQGGEQFF
cdr3_nt: TGTGCCAGCAGTTTAGCGGGACAGGGCGGCGAGCAGTTCTTC

clone_size: -
v_call: TRBV2
j_call: TRBJ1-1
d_call: -
cdr3_aa: CASSYHQGRSEAFF
cdr3_nt: TGTGCCAGCAGTTACCATCAGGGGCGATCTGAAGCTTTCTTT

clone_size: -
v_call: TRBV7-9
j_call: TRBJ2-7
d_call: TRBD1
cdr3_aa: CASSLPISGTGAHEQYF
cdr3_nt: TGTGCCAGCAGCTTACCTATTTCCGGGACAGGGGCCCACGAGCAGTACTTC

clone_size: -
v_call: TRBV5-4
j_call: TRBJ2-3
d_call: TRBD1
cdr3_aa: CASSPRRTGGDTQYF
cdr3_nt: TGTGCCAGCAGCCCCCGCAGGACAGGGGGAGATACGCAGTATTTT

clone_size: once
v_call: TRBV29-1
j_call: TRBJ2-7
d_call: -
cdr3_aa: CSVVDYRTLNRYEQYF
cdr3_nt: TGCAGCGTTGTGGACTACAGGACGCTGAACCGCTACGAGCAGTACTTC

clone_size: -
v_call: TRBV7-3
j_call: TRBJ2-1
d_call: -
cdr3_aa: CASSLTLGNEQFF
cdr3_nt: TGTGCCAGCAGCTTAACCCTAGGTAATGAGCAGTTCTTC

clone_size: -
v_call: TRBV6-6
j_call: TRBJ2-7
d_call: -
cdr3_aa: CASSYSNRGYEQYF
cdr3_nt: TGTGCCAGCAGTTACTCGAACCGGGGTTACGAGCAGTACTTC

clone_size: few
v_call: TRBV27
j_call: TRBJ2-1
d_call: -
cdr3_aa: CASSFGLYNEQFF
cdr3_nt: TGTGCCAGCAGTTTCGGCCTTTACAATGAGCAGTTCTTC

clone_size: -
v_call: TRBV28
j_call: TRBJ2-7
d_call: TRBD2
cdr3_aa: CASSLSRAGRTYEQYF
cdr3_nt: TGTGCCAGCAGTTTATCTCGCGCCGGGAGGACCTACGAGCAGTACTTC

clone_size: -
v_call: TRBV7-2
j_call: TRBJ1-2
d_call: -
cdr3_aa: CASSLADAGPGYGYTF
cdr3_nt: TGTGCCAGCAGCTTAGCAGACGCGGGGCCAGGCTATGGCTACACCTTC

clone_size: -
v_call: TRBV7-8
j_call: TRBJ2-3
d_call: -
cdr3_aa: CASSPTQSRYTDTQYF
cdr3_nt: TGTGCCAGCAGCCCGACCCAGTCGCGGTACACAGATACGCAGTATTTT

clone_size: -
v_call: TRBV11-2
j_call: TRBJ2-3
d_call: TRBD2
cdr3_aa: CASSPGLAGSTDTQYF
cdr3_nt: TGTGCCAGCAGCCCGGGACTAGCGGGCAGCACAGATACGCAGTATTTT

clone_size: -
v_call: TRBV6-5
j_call: TRBJ2-7
d_call: TRBD1
cdr3_aa: CASSPGQQYEQYF
cdr3_nt: TGTGCCAGCAGTCCGGGACAGCAATACGAGCAGTACTTC

clone_size: -
v_call: TRBV5-1
j_call: TRBJ2-3
d_call: TRBD1
cdr3_aa: CASSTTGGSTDTQYF
cdr3_nt: TGCGCCAGCAGCACGACAGGGGGGAGCACAGATACGCAGTATTTT

clone_size: -
v_call: TRBV7-3
j_call: TRBJ1-1
d_call: TRBD1
cdr3_aa: CASSLTGGFTEAFF
cdr3_nt: TGTGCCAGCAGCTTAACAGGGGGCTTCACTGAAGCTTTCTTT

clone_size: -
v_call: TRBV19
j_call: TRBJ2-1
d_call: -
cdr3_aa: CASSYKGASYNEQFF
cdr3_nt: TGTGCCAGTAGTTATAAGGGAGCTTCCTACAATGAGCAGTTCTTC

clone_size: -
v_call: TRBV27
j_call: TRBJ1-1
d_call: -
cdr3_aa: CASRTLRNTEAFF
cdr3_nt: TGTGCCAGCAGGACGTTACGGAACACTGAAGCTTTCTTT

clone_size: -
v_call: TRBV25-1
j_call: TRBJ2-7
d_call: TRBD2
cdr3_aa: CASSDGGGDYEQYF
cdr3_nt: TGTGCCAGCAGTGACGGCGGGGGAGACTACGAGCAGTACTTC